Reported below is one TCR beta chain. Antigen unknown. These data are taken from a study of PD-1 blockade in classical Hodgkin lymphoma. Study-level background: Nivolumab 3 mg/kg was given intravenously every 2 weeks. Whole-study findings and limits: Patients newly diagnosed and complete responders had comparable baseline diversity. Exclusion was the outcome for patients who began nivolumab under 1 year after ASCT.

Patients all relapsed after autologous stem cell transplantation, and there was variation in brentuximab vedotin exposure. Complete response, partial response or progressive disease was recorded as best response. The repertoire was sequenced with immunoSEQ multiplex PCR; TCRdb's copy has only in-frame clones and lacks some. This table has fewer than 75,000 clones, 88% appearing once. This TCR was sampled from a human donor with classical Hodgkin lymphoma. Sample: peripheral blood mononuclear cells (PBMCs), taken before the second cycle of nivolumab.

CDR3 residues: CASSQNRGLGKLGFF. The DNA for the CDR3 is TGCGCCAGCAGCCAGAACAGGGGCCTTGGAAAATTGGGGTTCTTC. The gene calls are TRBV5-1 and TRBJ2-1; 7 bases align to TRBD1. Germline V gives CDR1 SGHRS, CDR2 YFSETQ. This CDR3 region has 15 residues. V gave up 4 bases and J gave up 15 bases; unmatched junction bases: 19.